This passage covers 4 T cell receptor beta chains from one sample sequenced in a study of chemoradiotherapy in HPV16-positive cancers. The protocol was immunoSEQ multiplex PCR, while the TCRdb copy is restricted to in-frame clones and leaves out a portion. The profile shows some 17,000 clones, more than 90% of them singletons. The sample consisted of blood, taken from a patient who underwent chemoradiotherapy. The receptors were sampled from a human donor with HPV-associated anogenital cancer.

J is TRBJ2-7 and V is TRBV5-1, with 10 bases aligning to TRBD2. Germline V gives CDR1 SGHRS, CDR2 YFSETQ. The CDR3 covers 16 residues. V gave up 0 bases and J gave up 7 bases; unmatched junction bases: 10. CDR3 DNA: TGCGCCAGCAGCTTGGATCCGGCTAGCGGGGGAGGAGAGCAGTACGTC. Translating gives CASSLDPASGGGEQYV.

The chain joins TRBV6-1 to TRBJ2-3; D may be TRBD2 (6 bases). Germline V gene data show CDR1 as MNHNS and CDR2 as SASEGT. V was cut by 7 bases and J by 1 base, with 9 bases left in between. This CDR3 has 13 residues. The CDR3 DNA reads as TGTGCCAGCACCTGGAGGGGCACAGATACGCAGTATTTT. Amino acids: CASTWRGTDTQYF.

CDR3 in amino acids: CASSRAGQGIYEQFF. The CDR3 nucleotides are TGCGCCAGCAGCCGGGCGGGACAGGGGATATATGAGCAGTTCTTC. J is TRBJ2-1 and V is TRBV4-3, with TRBD1 identical over 10 bases. The CDR3 has 15 amino acids. Trimming took 4 bases from V and 8 from J; bases not matched to a gene: 8. Per the germline V gene, CDR1 is LGHNA and CDR2 is YSLEER.

This chain uses TRBV18 with TRBJ2-1, with 7 bases identical to TRBD2. This CDR3 comprises 13 residues. CDR1 is KGHSH, CDR2 LQKENI, per germline. The V segment lost 2 bases and the J segment 5 bases; nucleotides outside the gene matches: 0. In DNA form, the CDR3 reads TGTGCCAGCTCACCAGGGACTAACAATGAGCAGTTCTTC. This codes for CASSPGTNNEQFF.